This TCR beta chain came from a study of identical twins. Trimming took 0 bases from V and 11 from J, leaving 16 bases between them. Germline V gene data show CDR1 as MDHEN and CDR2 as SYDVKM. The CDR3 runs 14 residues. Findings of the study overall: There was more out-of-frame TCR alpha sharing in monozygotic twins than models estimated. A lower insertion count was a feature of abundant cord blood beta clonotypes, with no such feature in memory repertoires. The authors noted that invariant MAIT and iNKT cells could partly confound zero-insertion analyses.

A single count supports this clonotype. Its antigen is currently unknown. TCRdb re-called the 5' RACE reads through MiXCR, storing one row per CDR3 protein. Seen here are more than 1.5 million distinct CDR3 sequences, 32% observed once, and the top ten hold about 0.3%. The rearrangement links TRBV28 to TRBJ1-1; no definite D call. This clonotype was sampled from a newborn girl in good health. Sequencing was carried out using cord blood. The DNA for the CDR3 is TGTGCCAGCAGTTTATGGGCAGAACGTAGCGAGGCTTTCTTT. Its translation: CASSLWAERSEAFF.